These T cell receptor beta chains were read from a single sample in a study of cytomegalovirus exposure and HLA in healthy donors. Using immunoSEQ multiplex PCR, the repertoire was profiled, and TCRdb retains in-frame clones only, with some absent. The sample consists of about 210,000 clones, about four fifths of them appearing once. Sequenced input: PBMCs. Every receptor here comes from a woman between 45 and 60 years old in good health and CMV-seropositive. CDR3s include the opening cysteine and the closing phenylalanine or tryptophan. The order of the fields is CDR3 DNA, CDR3 protein, J gene, clone size, V gene, D gene. D genes are given only for firm matches. Clone sizes are given selectively: once, few, many, or a class where the clone is expanded.

TGTGCCAGCAGCTTGGGCGGTTGGAGCACAGATACGCAGTATTTT CASSLGGWSTDTQYF TRBJ2-3 . TRBV5-6 .
TGCGCCAGCAGCATCGGGACAAGCACAGATACGCAGTATTTT CASSIGTSTDTQYF TRBJ2-3 . TRBV5-1 .
TGTGCCAGCAGCGGGGGGCCCTCCTACGAGCAGTACTTC CASSGGPSYEQYF TRBJ2-7 . TRBV9 .
TGTGCCAGCAGTTTAAGGCAGGGCCCAAGAGTGGAGACCCAGTACTTC CASSLRQGPRVETQYF TRBJ2-5 . TRBV28 .
TGTGCCAGCAGCCAACCAACGGACAGAACTAACTATGGCTACACCTTC CASSQPTDRTNYGYTF TRBJ1-2 . TRBV9 .
TGTGCCAGCAGCCCGGACAGAGGTAAAATTTCCCTCCACTTT CASSPDRGKISLHF TRBJ1-6 . TRBV7-2 .
TGTGCCAGCAGTGTCGCGGGGGTAGGTCGGGAGACCCAGTACTTC CASSVAGVGRETQYF TRBJ2-5 once TRBV2 TRBD2
TGTGCCAGCAGCCCTGGACAGGGTCGGGGAAAACTGTTTTTT CASSPGQGRGKLFF TRBJ1-4 . TRBV7-2 TRBD1
TGTGCCAGCAGCGTTACGCCACAGGCCACCGACTATGGCTACACCTTC CASSVTPQATDYGYTF TRBJ1-2 once TRBV9 .
TGTGCCAGTAGTAAGGGGGACCAGCCCCAGCATTTT CASSKGDQPQHF TRBJ1-5 . TRBV19 .
TGTGCCAGCAGTTCAAACAGGGGGCCTGGAAACACCATATATTTT CASSSNRGPGNTIYF TRBJ1-3 few TRBV6-5 TRBD1
TGTGCCAGTAGCGCGGGTCTCGGGGTTGAAGCTTTCTTT CASSAGLGVEAFF TRBJ1-1 once TRBV19 .
TGTGCCAGCAGTGAGGCAGGGGCGGATCATGGCTACACCTTC CASSEAGADHGYTF TRBJ1-2 . TRBV25-1 .
TGTGCCAGCCACCAGGAGGCCGGGGAGCTGTTTTTT CASHQEAGELFF TRBJ2-2 . TRBV2 .
TGTGCCAGCAGCTTAGCAGCGCTAGCGGCTGGTGGGGAGCTGTTTTTT CASSLAALAAGGELFF TRBJ2-2 . TRBV7-2 TRBD2
TGTGCCAGCTCGCTCCCGACAGGGTACTCTGGAAACACCATATATTTT CASSLPTGYSGNTIYF TRBJ1-3 . TRBV18 TRBD1
TGCGCCAGCAGCTCGCTCCCGACTAGCGGGGGGACAGATACGCAGTATTTT CASSSLPTSGGTDTQYF TRBJ2-3 once TRBV5-1 TRBD2
TGTGCCAGCAGTGAAGATCTGTACACCGGGGAGCTGTTTTTT CASSEDLYTGELFF TRBJ2-2 . TRBV6-1 .
TGTGCCAGCAGACCGACAGGAAAGACTGAAGCTTTCTTT CASRPTGKTEAFF TRBJ1-1 . TRBV6-5 .
TGTGCCAGCAGCTTGGCTAGCGGGGGGGCCGTGGATACGCAGTATTTT CASSLASGGAVDTQYF TRBJ2-3 once TRBV28 TRBD2
TGTGCCAGCAGCTCCGGCGGTATTGGCACTGAAGCTTTCTTT CASSSGGIGTEAFF TRBJ1-1 . TRBV5-6 .
TGTGCCAGCAGCTCCCACAGGGGCACTGAAGCTTTCTTT CASSSHRGTEAFF TRBJ1-1 . TRBV11-2 TRBD1
TGCGCCAGCCGGACAGGGGTTGATGAAAAACTGTTTTTT CASRTGVDEKLFF TRBJ1-4 . TRBV5-1 TRBD1
TGTGCCAGCAACCCAGGGCGTTACAATGAGCAGTTCTTC CASNPGRYNEQFF TRBJ2-1 . TRBV28 .
TGTGCCTCCCGGCAAGGGCTGGGGCGAGAGACCCAGTACTTC CASRQGLGRETQYF TRBJ2-5 once TRBV10-3 .
TGTGCCAGCAGCCTATCGGGCAGGGGTCGCCATGAGCAGTTCTTC CASSLSGRGRHEQFF TRBJ2-1 once TRBV11-3 .
TGCGCCAGCAGCTTGGGGCAGCTTTCGGGGGAGACCCAGTACTTC CASSLGQLSGETQYF TRBJ2-5 . TRBV5-1 .
TGTGCCAGCAGCTTAGCGCGTACAGGGTTGGAGCAGTACTTC CASSLARTGLEQYF TRBJ2-7 . TRBV7-2 .
TGCGCCAGCAAGCAAGGAGGCTCTTCATTTGAGCAGTTCTTC CASKQGGSSFEQFF TRBJ2-1 . TRBV5-1 .
TGCGCCAGCAGCCAGAGGGATCTAGCGGGGGGCACCTACGAGCAGTACTTC CASSQRDLAGGTYEQYF TRBJ2-7 . TRBV4-3 TRBD2
TGTGCCAGCTCACCTCTCCTACAGGGGAGTGAGACTGAAGCTTTCTTT CASSPLLQGSETEAFF TRBJ1-1 . TRBV18 TRBD1
TGTGCCAGCAGCACAGGTCCCCGAGAGACCCAGTACTTC CASSTGPRETQYF TRBJ2-5 . TRBV7-8 .
TGCGCCAGCAGCCAAGATTTTAGAGACAATGAGCAGTTCTTC CASSQDFRDNEQFF TRBJ2-1 . TRBV4-1 .
TGTGCCAGCAGCTTAGGGACAGGCATCCAGAGGGCCCTCCACTTT CASSLGTGIQRALHF TRBJ1-6 . TRBV5-4 TRBD1
TGTGCCAGTAGTATGACAGCGAACAATGAGCAGTTCTTC CASSMTANNEQFF TRBJ2-1 . TRBV19 .
TGCGCCAGCAGCCCCTTTGACAGGGGAGTGAACACTGAAGCTTTCTTT CASSPFDRGVNTEAFF TRBJ1-1 . TRBV5-1 TRBD1
TGTGCCAGCAGTGACCAGGGCTACACCTTC CASSDQGYTF TRBJ1-2 once TRBV2 .
TGTGCCAGCAGCTTAGCTAGTGGGGGATGGCGGGGAGAGACCCAGTACTTC CASSLASGGWRGETQYF TRBJ2-5 . TRBV7-2 .
TGTGCCAGCAGCTCGCCGGGGGGCGAGCAGTACTTC CASSSPGGEQYF TRBJ2-7 . TRBV7-9 TRBD2
TGTGCCAGCAGCGTAGTTAGCGGAGCGGGCGAGCAGTACTTC CASSVVSGAGEQYF TRBJ2-7 . TRBV9 .
TGTGCCAGCAGCGCGGGACAGGGTCTGGAGCCCCAGCATTTT CASSAGQGLEPQHF TRBJ1-5 . TRBV9 TRBD1
TGTGCCAGCAGTGATCCCGCACGCGCCCAGCGGTACGAGCAGTACTTC CASSDPARAQRYEQYF TRBJ2-7 few TRBV2 .
TGCGCCAGCAGTCCCAGGACAGCACAAGTACCTAATGAAAAACTGTTTTTT CASSPRTAQVPNEKLFF TRBJ1-4 . TRBV5-1 .
TGTGCCAGCAGTTACTGGGGGGGGACTACACTCAATGAGCAGTTCTTC CASSYWGGTTLNEQFF TRBJ2-1 . TRBV6-5 TRBD2
TGTGCCAGCAGTCGTGACAGTTCATACGAGCAGTACTTC CASSRDSSYEQYF TRBJ2-7 . TRBV13 .
TGTGCCAGCAGCCTCAGCGGGGGAGAGACCCAGTACTTC CASSLSGGETQYF TRBJ2-5 . TRBV7-9 TRBD2
TGCGCCAGCAACGGAGAACCGGGCACAGATACGCAGTATTTT CASNGEPGTDTQYF TRBJ2-3 . TRBV10-2 .
TGTGCCAGCAGCCGACCAGAAGGGAGGAACACTGAAGCTTTCTTT CASSRPEGRNTEAFF TRBJ1-1 . TRBV7-9 .
TGTGCCAGCAGCTTAGGGAGGGGTGCTGGGGCCAACGTCCTGACTTTC CASSLGRGAGANVLTF TRBJ2-6 . TRBV7-9 .